This T cell receptor beta chain was observed in a study of blood T cell repertoires in COVID-19. Study-wide context: Samples representing acute and convalescent COVID-19 were sourced from the United States, Italy and Spain. The analysed material was cDNA or gDNA that came from T cells, B-cell-depleted T cells, or PBMCs.

Original handling: Amplified reference gene primers provided the basis for estimating nucleated cell counts. Profiled with immunoSEQ multiplex PCR; TCRdb holds only in-frame clones, not every one. The DNA was the basis for D and trimming; V, J and clone size are from that table. The sample records 150,000 to 200,000 clones, roughly 90% being singletons. Looked up from germline, CDR1 is SNHLY and CDR2 is FYNNEI. V lost 7 bases to trimming and J lost 8 bases, with 14 bases between them. The CDR3 runs 13 residues. This chain uses TRBV2 with TRBJ1-4; maybe TRBD1 (5 bases). Sequenced: peripheral blood. This TCR was recovered from a man in his sixties with acute or convalescent COVID-19. The CDR3 DNA is TGTGCCAGCACAGGGACTCCGAACGAAAAACTGTTTTTT. Its translation: CASTGTPNEKLFF.